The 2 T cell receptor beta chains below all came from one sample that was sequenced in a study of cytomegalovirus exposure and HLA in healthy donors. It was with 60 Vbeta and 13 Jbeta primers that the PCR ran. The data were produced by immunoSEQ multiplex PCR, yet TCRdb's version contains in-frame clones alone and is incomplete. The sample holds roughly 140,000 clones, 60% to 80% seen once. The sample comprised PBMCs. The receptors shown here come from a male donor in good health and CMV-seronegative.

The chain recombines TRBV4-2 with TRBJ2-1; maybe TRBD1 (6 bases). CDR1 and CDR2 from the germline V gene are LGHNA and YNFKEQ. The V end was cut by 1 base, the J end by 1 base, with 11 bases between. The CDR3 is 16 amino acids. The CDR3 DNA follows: TGTGCCAGCAGCCAAGTCTTCCAGGGGTCCTACAATGAGCAGTTCTTC. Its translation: CASSQVFQGSYNEQFF.

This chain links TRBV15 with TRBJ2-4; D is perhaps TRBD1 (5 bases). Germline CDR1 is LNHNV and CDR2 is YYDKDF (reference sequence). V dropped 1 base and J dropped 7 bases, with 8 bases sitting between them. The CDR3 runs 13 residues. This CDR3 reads CATSRGPGNIQYF. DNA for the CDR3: TGTGCCACCAGCAGAGGACCAGGGAACATTCAGTACTTC.